This TCR beta chain is drawn from a study of blood T cell repertoires in COVID-19. CDR3 length: 15 residues. The germline V gene encodes CDR1 LGHNA and CDR2 YNFKEQ. The V end was cut by 0 bases, the J end by 4 bases, with 12 bases between. Sequencing was performed with immunoSEQ multiplex PCR; in TCRdb, only in-frame clones are kept and a portion is missing. The table records more than 250,000 clones, roughly 84% of them present only once. Input material: peripheral blood. The receptor's source is a middle-aged man with active or convalescent COVID-19. The genes are TRBV4-2 and TRBJ1-2, with D perhaps TRBD1 (6 bases). This chain's CDR3 is CASSQDPTGIYGYTF. DNA of the CDR3: TGTGCCAGCAGCCAAGACCCAACAGGGATCTATGGCTACACCTTC.